This TCR beta chain appears in the sequencing data of a study of cytomegalovirus exposure and HLA in healthy donors (dated by TCRdb to about 2017). For the wider study: An earlier analysis of several hundred of the donors reported 276 Gb of sequence data and 117 million unique TCR beta sequences obtained from about 200 million T cells. Donor age, sex, ethnicity and CMV serostatus were collected together with the repertoire data. Rather than drawing on any new phenotypic data, the later analysis identified candidate immune exposures from TCR beta sequences and the way those sequences occurred across donors. To study patterns of TCR occurrence, a later analysis re-analyzed previously published TCR beta repertoires from several hundred donors and added high-resolution HLA genotyping. Among 300 to 450 genotyped donors of the cohort, an average of about 240,000 unique TCR beta nucleotide sequences were sequenced per donor, roughly 20% of them non-productive. The genetic ancestry cluster associated with self-reported Caucasian donors included over 65% of the roughly 360 genotyped donors. Every repertoire in the discovery cohort had been generated on one and the same sequencing platform. Genome-wide SNP genotypes for about three fifths of the 666 donors were used in a later genetic analysis, which treated that subset as a discovery cohort. To predict cytomegalovirus infection status, the study brought together high-throughput TCR immunosequencing, statistical association of individual TCRs with disease status, and machine learning. Roughly 300 gigabases of sequencing data and 78 million or so unique TCR sequences were included in an early release covering about 620 HLA-typed donors. The T cell repertoires of 700 or so subjects were profiled by immunosequencing and related to cytomegalovirus serostatus. Several DR-DQ haplotypes were treated as single units for association and clustering because of strong linkage in the cohort. The aim of the study was to test whether cataloging public T cell receptors could identify signatures of past pathogen exposure. The number of typed donors differed by locus: about 629-630 for A, B, C, DRB1 and DQB1; some 500 for DQA1; approximately 610 for DPA1; and some 470 for DPB1. An earlier analysis of some 600 of the donors applied high-throughput TCR beta sequencing to assess whether each TCR beta V gene segment acted as functional or pseudogenic. Both class I and class II loci were covered by HLA typing, at four-digit resolution. Along with the 666-subject first cohort, a separate validation cohort of over a hundred different subjects was used.

Library preparation employed the immunoSEQ multiplex PCR assay. For the multiplex PCR, a mixture combining 60 forward primers for TCR Vbeta segments and 13 reverse primers for TCR Jbeta segments was used. The CDR3 region of rearranged TCR beta genes was amplified from genomic DNA with a multiplex PCR assay. The amplified TCR beta libraries were sequenced on the Illumina HiSeq System as 87-base-pair reads. The study's processing was this. A later analysis tallied roughly 76 million unique TCR beta chains across the 610 or so repertoires, and about 12 million of those chains were shared by two or more donors. A nearest-neighbor algorithm error-corrected the raw reads and collapsed the reads into unique sequences, merging closely related sequences to remove PCR and sequencing errors. To assign V, D and J gene segments, CDR3 sequences were aligned to IMGT reference sequences. For a sequence to be retained, at least a six-nucleotide match to both a V gene segment and a J gene segment was required. Rearrangements were classified as productive when the CDR3 lacked stop codons and remained in frame with V and J, and all other rearrangements were classified as non-productive. Following IMGT convention, CDR3 was defined as the stretch from the second conserved V-encoded cysteine to the conserved J-encoded phenylalanine. The earlier analysis of about 570 of the donors excluded any sequence lacking an unambiguous match to a single V gene segment. In an earlier analysis of some 590 of the donors, V segments were called functional above 56.7% productive rearrangements and were called segregating when the between-donor standard deviation exceeded 5%. To diagnose cytomegalovirus status from the catalog of TCR beta chain sequences, a statistical classification framework was built. In a later analysis, TCR nucleotide sequences were compared against IMGT/GENE-DB human TR gene sequences so that V and J genes could be assigned. The TCRdist pipeline was used in a later analysis to assign CDR3 sequences and most-parsimonious VDJ recombination scenarios. In a later analysis, each TCR beta chain was defined by its CDR3 amino acid sequence together with its V-gene family, and reads without a unique V-gene family were excluded. In a later analysis, approximately 640 highly shared, low-generation-probability nucleotide sequences were removed to address suspected cross-contamination and a sequencing artifact. In a later analysis, a clonal expansion index for each public chain was calculated from normalized within-repertoire ranks of inferred template counts. A later analysis computed generation probabilities with a VDJ recombination model fitted to out-of-frame rearrangements, and checked the results against IGoR. A later analysis scored TCR-TCR, TCR-HLA and TCR-CMV co-occurrence with hypergeometric tests, applying a repertoire-size bias correction to TCR pairs. In a later analysis, false discovery rates were estimated by permuting HLA or CMV assignments 20 times. In a later analysis, co-occurring TCRs were grouped using DBSCAN, with TCRdist sequence similarity added in when clustering inside HLA-allele-positive subsets. Co-occurrence clustering excluded repertoires with fewer than 30,000 or more than 120,000 public chains, plus five with anomalous nucleotide sharing. TCRdb obtained this table from immuneACCESS and retained in-frame rearrangements with V and J assigned. These tables miss some clones; where compared with another copy, unresolved V genes account for less than half of the shortfall, and the remainder is unexplained. V and J calls and clone size are given by that table; D and trimming were obtained from the DNA. The table for this sample lists just over 150,000 clones. The ten biggest clones cover 2% to 2.5% of the sample.

The cohort consisted of more than 650 healthy bone marrow donors. At the time of sampling, every cohort member was nominally healthy, though immune exposures that went unrecorded were likely present. The donor was CMV seronegative and belonged to the group of roughly 330 seronegative cohort members. A peripheral blood sample was collected from each donor, and TCR beta sequencing was performed on peripheral blood mononuclear cells. Genomic DNA was extracted from the blood cell samples with the Qiagen DNeasy Blood Extraction Kit. The CDR3 contains 17 residues, cysteine and phenylalanine counted. Here the CDR3 DNA is all that survives: 51 bases in frame from base 1. The CDR1 and CDR2 encoded by the germline V gene are MNHNS and SASEGT. Beyond this particular receptor, the publication reports: Because counts were too low, more than 15 rarely observed V segments, including chromosome 9 orphons, were excluded from the earlier analysis of 587 of the donors. In a later genetic analysis, a missense DCLRE1C variant was associated with V-gene and J-gene trimming of TCR beta chains, and the association was replicated in an independent cohort. In a later analysis, HLA-associated TCR beta chains showed more clonal expansion and lower generation probabilities than non-associated chains that were equally common. According to a later analysis, TCR association rates differed among HLA loci, with DRB1 alleles showing the most associated TCRs and HLA-C alleles showing the fewest. In a later analysis, most CMV-associated TCR beta chains were found to appear HLA-restricted, with HLA associations seemingly driven largely by CMV exposure. Presence/absence analyses assumed roughly uniform sequencing depth across donors, an assumption that may not hold. This cohort had only TCR beta chains sequenced, and the lack of alpha or paired-chain data limited which features could be detected. In the study, approximately 150 TCR beta chains were listed as associated with cytomegalovirus. A cluster of highly shared sequence variants was judged likely to be a technical artifact of the sequencing pipeline. Broadly in line with IMGT annotations, most TCR beta V segments showed up in productive rearrangements about 87% or about 30% of the time in an earlier analysis of approximately 600 of the donors. Because the 87-base-pair reads could not distinguish some IMGT-functional V segments, including TRBV6-2 and TRBV6-3, those segments were excluded. A later analysis associated 15,000 to 20,000 TCR beta sequences with specific HLA alleles at a false discovery rate of 0.05. A few of the identified cytomegalovirus-associated TCR beta chains were confirmed in vitro to be specific for cytomegalovirus antigens. Compared with the roughly 600-donor mean, donors in an Asian-associated ancestry cluster had fewer N-insertions in productive TCRs, according to a later genetic analysis. Most TCR sequences were seen in very few donors, while some public TCRs were found in many individuals. Linkage disequilibrium might explain the correlated functional status among segregating V segments, but an unknown experimental factor could not be ruled out. CMV serostatus was the only immune exposure information available for the cohort. In both the original and validation cohorts, the classifier was reported to diagnose cytomegalovirus status with high specificity and sensitivity. Because some donors lacked HLA typing at each locus, the association tests relied only on the typed subset. Strong co-occurrence of HLA alleles, especially DR and DQ, made assigning TCR associations to individual alleles difficult. The authors suggested that the approach could potentially be generalized to other disease states and immunological phenotypes. Several of the top co-occurrence clusters appeared to be linked to parvovirus B19, influenza, CMV and Epstein-Barr virus, according to a later analysis. A further reported finding was that TCR beta sequences accurately predicted the HLA-A and HLA-B alleles for most subjects in the first cohort.

Points on this clone: The antigen it binds to is not known.

The TCR was taken from a man aged 30 to 39 in good health and CMV-seronegative. The sequenced sample consisted of PBMCs. The chain is assembled from TRBV6-1 and TRBJ2-5, and 11 junctional nucleotides match TRBD2. Gene TRBJ2-7 matches the end of the DNA better, so the J call may be wrong. The CDR3 amino acid sequence is: CASSEGPSGRNSYEQYF. The bases are TGTGCCAGCAGTGAAGGTCCTAGCGGGAGGAACTCCTACGAGCAGTACTTC.